These 10 T cell receptor beta chains were all obtained from the same sample, sequenced in a study of Tregs in tolerant kidney transplant recipients. Profiled with immunoSEQ multiplex PCR; TCRdb holds only in-frame clones, not every one. Here the sample spans 15,000 to 20,000 clones, roughly four fifths being singletons. The sample was Tregs from blood. The origin of the receptors is a human donor in good health.

The chain employs TRBV11-2 and TRBJ2-3; TRBD2 matches 7 bases. The junction had 8 bases not matched to a gene; V was cut back by 5 bases and J by 3 bases. The CDR3 covers 15 residues. The V gene's germline CDR1 is SGHAT and CDR2 FQNNGV. CDR3 sequence reads: CASSIAGRDTDTQYF. Written as DNA, the CDR3 is TGTGCCAGCAGCATAGCAGGGAGGGATACAGATACGCAGTATTTT.

This clone was recorded a few times. The chain has TRBV5-1 and TRBJ2-7, with a possible D match to TRBD2 (5 bases). From germline, CDR1 is SGHRS and CDR2 YFSETQ. V dropped 3 bases and J dropped 2 bases, with 15 bases sitting between them. The CDR3 sequence is 15 residues long. As DNA, the CDR3 is TGCGCCAGCAGCTCGGGGTCTTTGGGTACCTACGAGCAGTACTTC. Translated, it gives CASSSGSLGTYEQYF.

V is TRBV25-1 and J is TRBJ2-1; TRBD2 matches at 8 bases. V shed 3 bases and J 3 bases; nucleotides not matched to a gene: 7. Germline loops: CDR1 MGHDK, CDR2 SYGVNS. The CDR3 totals 16 residues. Here the CDR3 reads CASSESSGGRYNEQFF. In DNA form, the CDR3 reads TGTGCCAGCAGTGAGAGCAGCGGGGGCCGCTACAATGAGCAGTTCTTC.

The V gene is TRBV5-1, the J gene TRBJ2-2, with a tentative D call TRBD1 (6 bases). Germline values: CDR1 SGHRS, CDR2 YFSETQ. There are 15 residues in the CDR3. Trimming removed 4 bases from V and 5 bases from J, with 15 bases in between. In nucleotides, the CDR3 is TGCGCCAGCAGCCCACAGGGTAGACATACCGGGGAGCTGTTTTTT. Protein product: CASSPQGRHTGELFF.

The chain carries TRBV5-1 and TRBJ2-7; 8 bases are a match to TRBD2. The CDR3 runs to 16 residues. CDR1 is SGHRS, CDR2 YFSETQ, per germline. Trimming cost V 0 bases and J 3 bases; bases outside gene matches: 8. CDR3 coding DNA: TGCGCCAGCAGCTTGGGCACCCTCGGGAGGGGCTACGAGCAGTACTTC. This gives the protein CASSLGTLGRGYEQYF.

This clone has a single count. The chain uses TRBV7-8 and TRBJ1-2; possibly TRBD1 for D (5 bases). V lost 7 bases and J 4 bases, leaving 19 bases between the germline ends. The CDR3 sequence is 15 residues long. Germline CDR1 and CDR2: SGHVS and FQNEAQ. As DNA, the CDR3 is TGTGCCAGCACTCCAAGGGGCAGGAGTACCTATGGCTACACCTTC. It codes for CASTPRGRSTYGYTF.

J is TRBJ1-5 and V is TRBV5-5; 10 bases match TRBD1. The germline CDR1 and CDR2 sequences are SGHKS and YYEKEE (reference sequence). CDR3 length equals 15 residues. The J segment lost 7 bases and the V segment lost 4 bases, leaving 8 bases of the junction unmatched. CDR3 amino acids: CASSQRQGASQPQHF. The CDR3 coding sequence is TGTGCCAGCAGCCAACGACAGGGGGCTTCCCAGCCCCAGCATTTT. Full variable domain (remainder filled in from reference TRBV5-5 and TRBJ1-5): DAGVTQSPTHLIKTRGQQVTLRCSPISGHKSVSWYQQVLGQGPQFIFQYYEKEERGRGNFPDRFSARQFPNYSSELNVNALLLGDSALYLCASSQRQGASQPQHFGDGTRLSIL.

This sequence joins TRBV2 and TRBJ2-1, with 10 nucleotides matching TRBD2. Germline V CDR1 and CDR2: SNHLY, FYNNEI. Trimming removed 4 bases from V and 4 bases from J; junction bases left unmatched: 4. This CDR3 contains 15 residues. CDR3 in DNA: TGTGCCAGCAGTGGGGGACTAGCGACTTACAATGAGCAGTTCTTC. It is translated as CASSGGLATYNEQFF.

The chain uses TRBV11-2 and TRBJ2-2; 10 bases fit TRBD2. Trimming took 4 bases from V and 7 from J; bases not matched to a gene: 6. CDR1 and CDR2 from the germline V gene are SGHAT and FQNNGV. The CDR3 length is 15 residues. The CDR3 DNA reads TGTGCCAGCAGCTCAGCGGGGGGGCCAGTCGGGGAGCTGTTTTTT. Its protein product is CASSSAGGPVGELFF.

This clone has only a few counts. This chain joins TRBV6-1 and TRBJ2-4; 10 nucleotides align to TRBD1. Looked up from germline, CDR1 is MNHNS and CDR2 is SASEGT. The CDR3 length is 15 residues. The V gene end was trimmed by 6 bases and the J gene end by 8 bases; junction bases not matched to a gene: 10. CDR3 in amino acids: CASRPGDRGRHIQYF. The CDR3 DNA reads as TGTGCCAGCAGGCCGGGGGACAGGGGTCGACACATTCAGTACTTC.